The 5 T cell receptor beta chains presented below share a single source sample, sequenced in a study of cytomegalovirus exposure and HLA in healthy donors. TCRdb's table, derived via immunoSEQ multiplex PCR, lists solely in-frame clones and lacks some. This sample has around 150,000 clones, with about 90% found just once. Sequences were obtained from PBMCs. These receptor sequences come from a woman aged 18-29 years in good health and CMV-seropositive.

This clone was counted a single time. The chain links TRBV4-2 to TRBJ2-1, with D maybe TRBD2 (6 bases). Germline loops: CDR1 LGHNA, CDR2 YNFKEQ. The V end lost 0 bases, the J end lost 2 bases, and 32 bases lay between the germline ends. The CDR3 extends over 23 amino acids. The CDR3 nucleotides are TGTGCCAGCAGCCAAGATCGGTATGACGCCGGGAGAAGTATAAGTGGGACCTACAATGAGCAGTTCTTC. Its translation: CASSQDRYDAGRSISGTYNEQFF.

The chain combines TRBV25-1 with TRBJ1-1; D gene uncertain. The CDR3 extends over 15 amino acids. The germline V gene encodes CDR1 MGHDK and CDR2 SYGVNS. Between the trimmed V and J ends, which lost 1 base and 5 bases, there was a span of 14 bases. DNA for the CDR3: TGTGCCAGCAGTGAATCGGAGGGTAGGAGGACTGAAGCTTTCTTT. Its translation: CASSESEGRRTEAFF.

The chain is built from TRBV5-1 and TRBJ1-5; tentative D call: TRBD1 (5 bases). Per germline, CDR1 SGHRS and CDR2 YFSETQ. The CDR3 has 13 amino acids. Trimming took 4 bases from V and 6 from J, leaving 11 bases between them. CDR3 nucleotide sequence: TGCGCCAGCAGCGGGGGAGGTGGTCAGCCCCAGCATTTT. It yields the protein CASSGGGGQPQHF.

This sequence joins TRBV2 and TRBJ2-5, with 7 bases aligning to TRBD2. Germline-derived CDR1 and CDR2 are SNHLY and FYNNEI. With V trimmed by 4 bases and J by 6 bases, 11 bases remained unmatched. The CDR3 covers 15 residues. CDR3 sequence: CASSGTSIGVKTQYF. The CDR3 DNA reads TGTGCCAGCAGTGGGACTAGTATAGGCGTGAAGACCCAGTACTTC.

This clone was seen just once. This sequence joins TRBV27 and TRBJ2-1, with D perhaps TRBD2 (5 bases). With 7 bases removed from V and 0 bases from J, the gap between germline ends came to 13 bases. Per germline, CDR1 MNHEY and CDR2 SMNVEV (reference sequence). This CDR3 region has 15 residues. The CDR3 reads CASTLLGSSYNEQFF. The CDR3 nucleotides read TGTGCCAGCACCCTACTAGGGAGCTCCTACAATGAGCAGTTCTTC.